This T cell receptor beta chain was retrieved from a study of Ad26.COV2.S vaccination and SARS-CoV-2 variants. This CDR3 spans 13 amino acids. Per germline, CDR1 SGHNT and CDR2 YYREEE (reference sequence). V was clipped by 2 bases and J by 11 bases, with 15 bases between them. Noted treatment: some 19 received Ad26.COV2.S at low or high dose, single or two shots; roughly 5 received placebo; per-sample allocation not given. It was on day 63 after the first vaccine or placebo injection that samples were taken. The protocol was immunoSEQ multiplex PCR, while the TCRdb copy is restricted to in-frame clones and leaves out a portion. Of 300,000 to 500,000 clones listed, approximately 86% are singletons.

The source of this sequence is a person between 18 and 60 years old who received the Ad26.COV2.S COVID-19 vaccine or a placebo. The material sequenced was peripheral blood, taken in a trial of Ad26.COV2.S vaccine versus placebo. The chain carries TRBV5-4 and TRBJ2-3, with D perhaps matching TRBD2 (6 bases). In nucleotides, the CDR3 is TGTGCCAGCAGCTTCACCTTCGGGAGTAGGCAGTATTTT. This codes for CASSFTFGSRQYF.